Shown below are 21 T cell receptor beta chains from a single sample sequenced in a study of shared clonotypes between healthy human individuals (dated by TCRdb to about 2020). The library was produced with the immunoSEQ multiplex PCR assay. TCRdb carries this immuneACCESS record with in-frame sequences only. Its versions omit some clonotypes, under half of them owing to an unresolved V gene in the studies checked, with the rest unexplained. The sample table contains 2 million to 2.5 million clones; only one count was recorded for under 97% of them. Together, the top ten hold around 0.13% of the sample. The sample taken for sequencing was naive CD4+ T cells sorted from blood. This specimen's cell subset or site label, interpreted: CD45RA+ positively selected. The receptors stem from a man aged 18 to 35 in good health.

The V call is TRBV10-1, the J call TRBJ2-1, with TRBD1 identical over 7 bases. This CDR3 spans 14 amino acids. The germline V gene encodes CDR1 WNHNN and CDR2 SYGVQD (reference sequence). After removal of 8 bases from V and 9 bases from J, the junction contained 13 bases not matched to a gene. The DNA of the CDR3 is TGCGCCAGCTCTACCGGACAGGCGTTGCCTGAGCAGTTCTTC. The encoded protein is CASSTGQALPEQFF.

This chain links TRBV2 with TRBJ2-1; 9 bases fit TRBD2. Germline CDR1 and CDR2: SNHLY and FYNNEI. Germline trimming cut 10 bases from V and 8 bases from J; bases unmatched to any gene: 9. The CDR3 totals 13 residues. CDR3 sequence (DNA): TGTGCCAAGGGGGTAGCGGGAGATTATGAGCAGTTCTTC. Translation gives CAKGVAGDYEQFF.

Here the CDR3 DNA reads TGTGCCACGGGACAGCCAAACGAAAAACTGTTTTTT. It encodes CATGQPNEKLFF. The rearrangement joins TRBV10-3 to TRBJ1-4, with 7 bases aligning to TRBD1. CDR3 length equals 12 residues. After removal of 10 bases from V and 8 bases from J, the junction contained 7 bases not matched to a gene. Germline V gene lookup returns CDR1 ENHRY and CDR2 SYGVKD.

The chain links TRBV6-1 to TRBJ2-7; a weak D match, TRBD1 (5 bases). The CDR3 loop spans 17 amino acids. V was trimmed by 0 bases and J by 0 bases, leaving 15 bases between them. The V gene's germline CDR1 is MNHNS and CDR2 SASEGT. CDR3 in amino acids: CASSEAGWGRSSYEQYF. The CDR3 DNA reads as TGTGCCAGCAGTGAAGCTGGTTGGGGCAGGAGCTCCTACGAGCAGTACTTC.

This clone was seen just once. The chain employs TRBV18 and TRBJ2-7; weak D call: TRBD1 (9 bases). V was pared by 0 bases and J by 7 bases, with 16 bases between. The CDR3 covers 15 residues. Germline CDR1 is KGHSH and CDR2 is LQKENI. The CDR3 sequence: CASSPPGQGLGEQYF. As DNA, the CDR3 is TGTGCCAGCTCACCACCGGGACAGGGACTAGGGGAGCAGTACTTC.

This clone occurred once. This chain joins TRBV19 and TRBJ2-3, with TRBD2 identical over 9 bases. This CDR3 comprises 15 residues. The V and J ends lost 5 bases and 4 bases, in that order; junction bases with no gene match: 7. Germline CDR1 LNHDA, CDR2 SQIVND (reference sequence). The CDR3 is CASSETSGSPDTQYF. The CDR3 DNA is TGTGCCAGTAGTGAGACTAGCGGCTCACCAGATACGCAGTATTTT.

The table lists this clone with a count of one. The genes are TRBV19 and TRBJ2-2; 7 bases are shared with TRBD1. CDR1 is LNHDA, CDR2 SQIVND, per germline (reference sequence). With V trimmed by 5 bases and J by 2 bases, 5 bases remained unmatched. The CDR3 extends over 15 amino acids. CDR3 region: CASSAGTVNTGELFF. The CDR3 coding sequence is TGTGCCAGTAGTGCCGGGACAGTAAACACCGGGGAGCTGTTTTTT.

On this clone: Other DNA sequences in the sample encode the same CDR3. J is TRBJ1-1 and V is TRBV6-5; TRBD1 matches 10 bases. Germline CDR1 and CDR2: MNHEY and SVGAGI. The CDR3 is 15 amino acids. With 4 bases clipped from V and 6 bases from J, the junction kept 8 bases outside the gene matches. As DNA, the CDR3 is TGTGCCAGCAGTTCCCCGGGACAGGGGTTATCTGAAGCTTTCTTT. This sequence encodes CASSSPGQGLSEAFF.

The chain uses TRBV6-1 and TRBJ1-2; TRBD1 is a possible D gene (5 bases). Trimming shortened V by 2 bases and J by 4 bases, and 11 bases separated the two germline ends. The CDR3 is 14 amino acids. Per the germline V gene, CDR1 is MNHNS and CDR2 is SASEGT. CDR3 DNA sequence: TGTGCCAGCAGTGAAAGAGGGGAGGGCTATGGCTACACCTTC. It yields the protein CASSERGEGYGYTF.

This chain connects TRBV28 to TRBJ1-2; 8 bases agree with TRBD1. CDR3 length: 19 residues. V was pared by 4 bases and J by 7 bases, with 23 bases of the junction left unmatched. Germline lookup yields CDR1 MDHEN and CDR2 SYDVKM. DNA for the CDR3: TGTGCCAGCAGTTCCCTAACCCCCCTACAGGGGGTTGGTAGTAGTGGCTACACCTTC. Protein sequence: CASSSLTPLQGVGSSGYTF.

J is TRBJ2-7 and V is TRBV6-1; 7 positions agree with TRBD1. Trimming cost V 8 bases and J 4 bases; bases outside gene matches: 8. Germline CDR1 and CDR2: MNHNS and SASEGT. There are 13 residues in the CDR3. CDR3 nucleotide sequence: TGTGCCAGCCTGAGGGGGCTTCAGTACGAGCAGTACTTC. Translation gives CASLRGLQYEQYF.

The genes are TRBV7-9 and TRBJ1-2; D might be TRBD1 (5 bases). The germline V and J ends were trimmed by 1 base and 8 bases, with 14 bases remaining between them. Germline V gene sequence: CDR1 SEHNR, CDR2 FQNEAQ (reference sequence). This CDR3 is 14 amino acids long. CDR3: CASSLVARVDGYTF. CDR3 coding DNA: TGTGCCAGCAGCTTAGTAGCCAGGGTGGACGGCTACACCTTC.

The gene calls are TRBV2 and TRBJ1-1; 12 nucleotides align to TRBD1. This CDR3 spans 17 amino acids. Germline V gene lookup returns CDR1 SNHLY and CDR2 FYNNEI. V trimming: 8 bases; J trimming: 5 bases; junction bases outside the gene matches: 15. CDR3 in DNA: TGTGCCAGCTGGGGACAGGGGGCGCTAATGGGAGAGACTGAAGCTTTCTTT. Residues: CASWGQGALMGETEAFF.

This clone is a singleton in its sample. The V call is TRBV5-1, the J call TRBJ2-2; D is undetermined. Germline CDR1 SGHRS, CDR2 YFSETQ. The germline V and J ends were trimmed by 0 bases and 5 bases, with 8 bases remaining between them. This CDR3 region has 14 residues. The CDR3 loop is CASSLARRTGELFF. The CDR3 DNA sequence: TGCGCCAGCAGCTTGGCCCGCAGGACCGGGGAGCTGTTTTTT.

The chain employs TRBV19 and TRBJ2-1; TRBD1 matches 8 bases. Germline trimming cut 1 base from V and 9 bases from J; bases unmatched to any gene: 17. The CDR3 contains 18 residues. In germline, CDR1 is LNHDA, CDR2 SQIVND (reference sequence). CDR3 amino acids: CASSIVINRDRFFIEQFF. The CDR3 DNA reads TGTGCCAGTAGTATAGTAATAAACCGGGACAGGTTTTTTATTGAGCAGTTCTTC.

The chain links TRBV11-2 to TRBJ2-5; TRBD1 agrees at 9 bases. Germline-derived CDR1 and CDR2 are SGHAT and FQNNGV. Unmatched junction bases numbered 6, after V lost 5 bases and J lost 2 bases. CDR3 length: 15 residues. The CDR3 nucleotides are TGTGCCAGCAGCCGCATACAGGGGGCTCAAGAGACCCAGTACTTC. Its translation is CASSRIQGAQETQYF. The entire variable domain, with the rest obtained from reference TRBV11-2 and TRBJ2-5, is as follows: EAGVAQSPRYKIIEKRQSVAFWCNPISGHATLYWYQQILGQGPKLLIQFQNNGVVDDSQLPKDRFSAERLKGVDSTLKIQPAKLEDSAVYLCASSRIQGAQETQYFGPGTRLLVL.

The chain combines TRBV18 with TRBJ2-4, with 8 nucleotides matching TRBD1. Germline CDR1 reads KGHSH; CDR2 reads LQKENI. The length of the CDR3 is 16 residues. V trimming: 0 bases; J trimming: 8 bases; junction bases outside the gene matches: 9. The CDR3 DNA reads TGTGCCAGCTCACCACCGTTGACAGGGGCTTTAGACATTCAGTACTTC. As protein: CASSPPLTGALDIQYF.

The chain employs TRBV11-2 and TRBJ2-1; 12 nucleotides agree with TRBD2. Germline V gene sequence: CDR1 SGHAT, CDR2 FQNNGV. J was trimmed by 7 bases and V by 0 bases; bases with no gene match: 10. This CDR3 has 18 residues. The CDR3 spells CASSLDRASGGAWNEQFF. The CDR3 nucleotides are TGTGCCAGCAGCTTAGATCGGGCTAGCGGGGGGGCCTGGAATGAGCAGTTCTTC.

The chain carries TRBV19 and TRBJ1-5; D gene uncertain. The CDR3 consists of 17 residues. Germline V gene lookup returns CDR1 LNHDA and CDR2 SQIVND (reference sequence). Trimming shortened V by 8 bases and J by 1 base, and 21 bases separated the two germline ends. In nucleotides, the CDR3 is TGTGCCAGTGTGGGAACCGCTACCTCTATGAGCAATCAGCCCCAGCATTTT. Translation gives CASVGTATSMSNQPQHF.

The V and J genes are TRBV7-9 and TRBJ2-1; possible D gene TRBD2, 6 bases. V was shortened by 5 bases and J by 4 bases, with 15 bases between the two germline ends. Germline V gene sequence: CDR1 SEHNR, CDR2 FQNEAQ (reference sequence). This CDR3 is 15 amino acids long. CDR3 residues: CASSGWDFTYNEQFF. The CDR3 coding sequence is TGTGCCAGCAGCGGCTGGGACTTTACTTACAATGAGCAGTTCTTC.

V usage is TRBV9 and J usage is TRBJ1-2; possibly TRBD1 for D (6 bases). The CDR3 has 17 amino acids. Germline CDR1 reads SGDLS; CDR2 reads YYNGEE. The V end was cut by 2 bases, the J end by 2 bases, with 19 bases between. DNA of the CDR3: TGTGCCAGCAGCGTTGACTCTAGGGGGTCAACGAACTATGGCTACACCTTC. Amino acid sequence: CASSVDSRGSTNYGYTF.